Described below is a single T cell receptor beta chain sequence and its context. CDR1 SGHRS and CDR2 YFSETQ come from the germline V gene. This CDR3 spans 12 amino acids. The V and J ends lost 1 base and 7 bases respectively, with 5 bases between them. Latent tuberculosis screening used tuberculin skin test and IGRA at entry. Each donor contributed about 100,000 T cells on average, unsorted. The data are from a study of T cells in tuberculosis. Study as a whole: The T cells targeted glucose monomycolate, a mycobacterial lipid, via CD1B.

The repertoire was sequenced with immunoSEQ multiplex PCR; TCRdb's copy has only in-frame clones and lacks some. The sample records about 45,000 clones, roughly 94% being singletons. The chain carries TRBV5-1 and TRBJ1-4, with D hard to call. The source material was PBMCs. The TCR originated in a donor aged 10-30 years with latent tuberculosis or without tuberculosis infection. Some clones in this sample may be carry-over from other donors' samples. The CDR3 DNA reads TGCGCCAGCAGCTTGACTGGTGAAAAACTGTTTTTT. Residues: CASSLTGEKLFF.